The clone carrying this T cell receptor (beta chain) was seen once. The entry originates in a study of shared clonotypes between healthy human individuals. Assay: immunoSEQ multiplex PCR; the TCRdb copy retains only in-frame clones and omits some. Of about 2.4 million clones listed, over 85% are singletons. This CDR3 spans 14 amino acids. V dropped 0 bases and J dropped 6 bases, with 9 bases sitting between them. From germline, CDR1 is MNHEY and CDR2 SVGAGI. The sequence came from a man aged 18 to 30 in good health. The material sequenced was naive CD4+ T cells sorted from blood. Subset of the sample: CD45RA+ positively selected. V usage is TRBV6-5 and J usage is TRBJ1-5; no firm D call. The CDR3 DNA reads TGTGCCAGCAGTTACTCAGAGGGCGGTCAGCCCCAGCATTTT. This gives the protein CASSYSEGGQPQHF.